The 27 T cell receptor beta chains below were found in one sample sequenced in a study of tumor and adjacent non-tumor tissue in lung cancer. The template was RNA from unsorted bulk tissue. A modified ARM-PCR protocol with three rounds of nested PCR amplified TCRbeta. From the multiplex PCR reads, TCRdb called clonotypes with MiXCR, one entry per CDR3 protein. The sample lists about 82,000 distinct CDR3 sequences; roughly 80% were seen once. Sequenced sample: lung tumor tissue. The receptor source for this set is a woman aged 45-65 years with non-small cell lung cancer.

CDR3 in DNA: TGTGCCAGCAGCCGGGACAGGGGGGGCACAAATATGCAGTATTTT. Translated, it gives CASSRDRGGTNMQYF. The V and J genes are TRBV6-5 and TRBJ2-3, with 11 bases fitting TRBD1. This CDR3 has 15 residues. CDR1 is MNHEY and CDR2 is SVGAGI in the germline V gene. V lost 6 bases to trimming and J lost 11 bases; unmatched junction nucleotides: 13.

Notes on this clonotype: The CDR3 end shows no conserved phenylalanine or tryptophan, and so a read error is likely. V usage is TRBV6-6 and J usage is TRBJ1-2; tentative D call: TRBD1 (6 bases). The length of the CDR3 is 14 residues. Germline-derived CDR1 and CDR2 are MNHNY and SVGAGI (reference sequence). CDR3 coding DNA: TGTACCAGCAGTATATCCTCGGACAGTTATGGCTACACCTTA. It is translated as CTSSISSDSYGYTL.

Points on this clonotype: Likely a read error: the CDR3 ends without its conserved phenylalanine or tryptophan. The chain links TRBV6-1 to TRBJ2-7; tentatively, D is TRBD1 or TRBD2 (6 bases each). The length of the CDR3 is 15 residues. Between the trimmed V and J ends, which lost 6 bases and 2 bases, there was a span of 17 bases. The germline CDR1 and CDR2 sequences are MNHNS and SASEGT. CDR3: CASREGPGDTYEQYI. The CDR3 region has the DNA TGTGCCAGCAGGGAGGGGCCAGGGGATACCTACGAGCAGTACATC.

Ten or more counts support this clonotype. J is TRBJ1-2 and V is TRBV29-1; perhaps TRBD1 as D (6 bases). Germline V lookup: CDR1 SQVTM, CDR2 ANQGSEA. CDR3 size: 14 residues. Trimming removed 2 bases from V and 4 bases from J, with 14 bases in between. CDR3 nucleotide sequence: TGCAGCGTTGAACGGGGGGCTACTAGCTATGGCTACACCTTC. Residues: CSVERGATSYGYTF.

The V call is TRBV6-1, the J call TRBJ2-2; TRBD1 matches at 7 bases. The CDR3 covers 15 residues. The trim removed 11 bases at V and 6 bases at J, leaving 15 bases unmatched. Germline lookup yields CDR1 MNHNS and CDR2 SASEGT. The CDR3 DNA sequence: TGTGCCTGCAATGAAAAAGGGGGCAGTCCCGGGGAGCTGTTTTTT. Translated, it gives CACNEKGGSPGELFF.

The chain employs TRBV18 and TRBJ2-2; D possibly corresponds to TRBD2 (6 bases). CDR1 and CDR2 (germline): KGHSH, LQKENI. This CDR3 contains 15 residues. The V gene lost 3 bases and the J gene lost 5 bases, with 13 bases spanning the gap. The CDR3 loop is CASSPGRGQTGELFF. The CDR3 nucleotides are TGTGCCAGCTCACCCGGGAGAGGTCAAACCGGGGAGCTGTTTTTT. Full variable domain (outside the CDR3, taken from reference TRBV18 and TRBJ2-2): NAGVMQNPRHLVRRRGQEARLRCSPMKGHSHVYWYRQLPEEGLKFMVYLQKENIIDESGMPKERFSAEFPKEGPSILRIQQVVRGDSAAYFCASSPGRGQTGELFFGEGSRLTVL.

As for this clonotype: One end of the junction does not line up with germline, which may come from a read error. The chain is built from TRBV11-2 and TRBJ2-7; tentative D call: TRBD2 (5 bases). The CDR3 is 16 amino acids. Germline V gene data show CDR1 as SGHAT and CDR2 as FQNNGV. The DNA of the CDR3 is TGTGCCAGCAGCTTACACTGCAGCAGGAGACTTAGCGAGCAGTGCTTC. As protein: CASSLHCSRRLSEQCF.

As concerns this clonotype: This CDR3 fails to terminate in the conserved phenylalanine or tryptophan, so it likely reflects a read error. Here the CDR3 reads CASSQYRSPSYNEQFI. The CDR3 nucleotides are TGCGCCAGCAGTCAATATCGTTCCCCGTCCTACAATGAGCAGTTCATC. J is TRBJ2-1 and V is TRBV4-1; D gene uncertain. The CDR3 consists of 16 residues. Germline V lookup: CDR1 MGHRA, CDR2 YSYEKL. V lost 6 bases, J lost 1 base, and 16 bases lay in between.

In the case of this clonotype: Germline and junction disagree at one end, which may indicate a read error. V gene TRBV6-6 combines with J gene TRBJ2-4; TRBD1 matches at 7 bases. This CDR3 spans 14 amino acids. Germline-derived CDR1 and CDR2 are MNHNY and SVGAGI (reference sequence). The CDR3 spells CANSLPGQKNIQYF. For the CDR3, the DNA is TGTGCCAACAGTCTTCCGGGACAGAAGAACATTCAGTACTTC.

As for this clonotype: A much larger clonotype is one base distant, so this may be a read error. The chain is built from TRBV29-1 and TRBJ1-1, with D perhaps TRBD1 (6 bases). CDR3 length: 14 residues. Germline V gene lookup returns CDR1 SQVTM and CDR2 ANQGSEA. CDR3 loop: CSVVNRVTNTGAFF. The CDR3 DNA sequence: TGCAGCGTTGTCAACAGGGTCACGAACACTGGAGCTTTCTTT.

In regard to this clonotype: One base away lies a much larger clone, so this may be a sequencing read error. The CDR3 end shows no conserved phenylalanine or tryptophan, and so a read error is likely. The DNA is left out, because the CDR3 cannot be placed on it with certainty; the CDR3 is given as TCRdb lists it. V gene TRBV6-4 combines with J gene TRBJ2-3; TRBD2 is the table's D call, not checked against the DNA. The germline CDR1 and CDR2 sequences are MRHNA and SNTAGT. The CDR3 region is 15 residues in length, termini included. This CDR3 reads CASSEDSGSTDTRYS.

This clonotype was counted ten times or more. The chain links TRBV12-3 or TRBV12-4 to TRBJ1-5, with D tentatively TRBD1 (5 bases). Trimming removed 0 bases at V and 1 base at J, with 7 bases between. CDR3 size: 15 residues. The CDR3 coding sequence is TGTGCCAGCAGTTTAGCTCGGGGGAGCAATCAGCCCCAGCATTTT. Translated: CASSLARGSNQPQHF.

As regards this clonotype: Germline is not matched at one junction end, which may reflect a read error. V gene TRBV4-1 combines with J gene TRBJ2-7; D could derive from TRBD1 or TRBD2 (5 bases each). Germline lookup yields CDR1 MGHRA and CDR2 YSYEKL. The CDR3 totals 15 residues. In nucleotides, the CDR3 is TGCGCCGGCAGTCAACCAGGGACGAACTCCTACGAGCAGTACTTC. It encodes CAGSQPGTNSYEQYF.

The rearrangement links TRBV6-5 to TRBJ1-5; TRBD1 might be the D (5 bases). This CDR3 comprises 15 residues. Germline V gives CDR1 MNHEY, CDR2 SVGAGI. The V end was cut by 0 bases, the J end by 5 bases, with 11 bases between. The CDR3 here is CASSYSAGIDQPQHF. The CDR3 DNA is TGTGCCAGCAGTTACTCCGCAGGGATAGATCAGCCCCAGCATTTT.

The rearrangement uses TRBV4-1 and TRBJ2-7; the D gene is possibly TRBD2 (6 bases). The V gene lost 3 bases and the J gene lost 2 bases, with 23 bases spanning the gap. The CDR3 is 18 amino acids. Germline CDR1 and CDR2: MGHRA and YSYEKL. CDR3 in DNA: TGCGCCAGCAGCCAGGCAGGAGGAGGGCAGATAAGGACCTACGAGCAGTACTTC. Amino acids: CASSQAGGGQIRTYEQYF.

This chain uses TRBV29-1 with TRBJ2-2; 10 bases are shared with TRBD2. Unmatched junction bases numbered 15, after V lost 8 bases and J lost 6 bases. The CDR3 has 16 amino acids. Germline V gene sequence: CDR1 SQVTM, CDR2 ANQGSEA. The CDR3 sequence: CSIEAPSGRAPGELFF. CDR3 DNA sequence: TGCAGCATCGAAGCCCCAAGCGGGAGGGCCCCCGGGGAGCTGTTTTTT.

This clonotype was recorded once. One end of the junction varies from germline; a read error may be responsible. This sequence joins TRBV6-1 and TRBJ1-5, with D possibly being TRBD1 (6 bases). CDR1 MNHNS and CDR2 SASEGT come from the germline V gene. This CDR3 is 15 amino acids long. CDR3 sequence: CASSDRGIYDQPRHF. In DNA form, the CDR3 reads TGTGCCAGCAGTGACAGGGGCATATACGATCAGCCCCGGCATTTT.

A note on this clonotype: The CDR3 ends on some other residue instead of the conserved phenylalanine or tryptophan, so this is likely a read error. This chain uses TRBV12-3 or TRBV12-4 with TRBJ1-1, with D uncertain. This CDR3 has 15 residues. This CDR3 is CASSDGPRRNSEAFY. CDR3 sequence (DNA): TGTGCCAGCAGCGACGGGCCCAGGAGGAACAGTGAAGCTTTCTAT.

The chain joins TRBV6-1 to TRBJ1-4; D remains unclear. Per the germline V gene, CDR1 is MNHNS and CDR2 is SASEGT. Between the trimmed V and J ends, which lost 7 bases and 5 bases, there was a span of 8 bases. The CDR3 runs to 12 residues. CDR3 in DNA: TGTGCCAGCAATCAGGAGAATGAAAAACTGTTTTTT. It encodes CASNQENEKLFF.

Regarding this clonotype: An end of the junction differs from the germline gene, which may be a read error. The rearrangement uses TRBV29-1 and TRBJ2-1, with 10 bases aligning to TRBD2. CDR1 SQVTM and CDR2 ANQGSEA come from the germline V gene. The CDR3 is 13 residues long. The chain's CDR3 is CSAKKREGDEQFF. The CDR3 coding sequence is TGCAGCGCCAAGAAGCGGGAGGGAGATGAACAGTTTTTC.

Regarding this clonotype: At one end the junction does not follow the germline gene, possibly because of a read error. The CDR3 nucleotides read TGTGCCAGCACCATAGCGGGGGAGCAGTCCTTC. Protein product: CASTIAGEQSF. V and J are TRBV12-3 or TRBV12-4 and TRBJ2-1, with TRBD2 identical over 9 bases. CDR3 length equals 11 residues.

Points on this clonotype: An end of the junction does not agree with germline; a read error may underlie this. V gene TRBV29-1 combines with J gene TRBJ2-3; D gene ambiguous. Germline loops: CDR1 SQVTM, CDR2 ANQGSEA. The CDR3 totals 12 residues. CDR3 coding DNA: TGCAGCGTTGCTTCAGACACATATACGCAGTGTTTT. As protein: CSVASDTYTQCF.

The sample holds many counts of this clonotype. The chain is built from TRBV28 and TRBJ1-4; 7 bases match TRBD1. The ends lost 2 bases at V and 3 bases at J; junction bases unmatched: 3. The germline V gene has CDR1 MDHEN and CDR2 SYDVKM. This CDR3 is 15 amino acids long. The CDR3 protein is CASSLGQGANEKLFF. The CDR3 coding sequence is TGTGCCAGCAGTTTAGGGCAGGGGGCTAATGAAAAACTGTTTTTT. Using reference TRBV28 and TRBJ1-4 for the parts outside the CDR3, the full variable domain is DVKVTQSSRYLVKRTGEKVFLECVQDMDHENMFWYRQDPGLGLRLIYFSYDVKMKEKGDIPEGYSVSREKKERFSLILESASTNQTSMYLCASSLGQGANEKLFFGSGTQLSVL.

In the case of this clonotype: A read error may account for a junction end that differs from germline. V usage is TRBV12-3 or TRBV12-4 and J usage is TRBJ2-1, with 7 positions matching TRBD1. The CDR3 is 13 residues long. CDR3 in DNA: TGTGCCAGCAGTTCAGTAGGGGGCAATGAGCAGTTCTTT. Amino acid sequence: CASSSVGGNEQFF.

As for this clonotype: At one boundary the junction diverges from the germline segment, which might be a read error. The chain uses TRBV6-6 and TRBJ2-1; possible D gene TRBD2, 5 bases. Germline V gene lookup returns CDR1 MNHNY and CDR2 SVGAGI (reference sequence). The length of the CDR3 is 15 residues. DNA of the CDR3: TGTGCCTGCAGTCTCCAAGCGGCCCCCTACAATGAGCAGTTCTTC. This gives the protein CACSLQAAPYNEQFF.

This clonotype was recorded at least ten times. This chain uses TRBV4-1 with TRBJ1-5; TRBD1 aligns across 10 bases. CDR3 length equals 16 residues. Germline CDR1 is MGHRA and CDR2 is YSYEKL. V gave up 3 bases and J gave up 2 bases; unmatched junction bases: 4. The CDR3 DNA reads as TGCGCCAGCAGCCAGTGGGACAGGGGTGGCAATCAGCCCCAGCATTTT. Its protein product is CASSQWDRGGNQPQHF.

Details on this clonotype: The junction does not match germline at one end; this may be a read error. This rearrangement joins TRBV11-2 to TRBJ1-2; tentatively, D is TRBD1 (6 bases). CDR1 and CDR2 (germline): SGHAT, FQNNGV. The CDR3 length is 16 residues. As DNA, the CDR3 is TGTGCCAGCAGCTTAGGCTCCTCCGGGACAACCTATGGCTACACCTTT. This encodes CASSLGSSGTTYGYTF. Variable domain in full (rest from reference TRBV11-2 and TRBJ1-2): EAGVAQSPRYKIIEKRQSVAFWCNPISGHATLYWYQQILGQGPKLLIQFQNNGVVDDSQLPKDRFSAERLKGVDSTLKIQPAKLEDSAVYLCASSLGSSGTTYGYTFGSGTRLTVV.